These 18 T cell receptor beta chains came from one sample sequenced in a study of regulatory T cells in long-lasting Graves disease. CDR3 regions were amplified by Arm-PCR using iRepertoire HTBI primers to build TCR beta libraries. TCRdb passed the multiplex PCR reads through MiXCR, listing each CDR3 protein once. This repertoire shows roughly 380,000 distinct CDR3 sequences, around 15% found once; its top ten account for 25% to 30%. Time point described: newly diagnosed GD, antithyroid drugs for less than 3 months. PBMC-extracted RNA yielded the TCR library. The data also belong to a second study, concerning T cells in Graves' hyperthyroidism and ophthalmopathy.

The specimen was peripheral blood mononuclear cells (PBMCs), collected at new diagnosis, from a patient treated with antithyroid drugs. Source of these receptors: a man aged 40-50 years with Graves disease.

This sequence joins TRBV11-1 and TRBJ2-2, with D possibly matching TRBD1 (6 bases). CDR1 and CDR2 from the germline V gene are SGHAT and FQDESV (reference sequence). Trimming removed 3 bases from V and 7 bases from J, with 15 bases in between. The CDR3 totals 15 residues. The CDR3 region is CASSFSQGPDGELFF. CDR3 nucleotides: TGTGCCAGCAGCTTTTCTCAGGGGCCCGACGGGGAGCTGTTTTTT.

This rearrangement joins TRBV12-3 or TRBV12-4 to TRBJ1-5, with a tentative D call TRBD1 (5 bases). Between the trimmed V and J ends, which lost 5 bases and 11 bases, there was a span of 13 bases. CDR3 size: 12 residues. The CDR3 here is CASSPGTLTQHF. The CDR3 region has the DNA TGTGCCAGCAGTCCCGGGACTCTGACCCAGCATTTT.

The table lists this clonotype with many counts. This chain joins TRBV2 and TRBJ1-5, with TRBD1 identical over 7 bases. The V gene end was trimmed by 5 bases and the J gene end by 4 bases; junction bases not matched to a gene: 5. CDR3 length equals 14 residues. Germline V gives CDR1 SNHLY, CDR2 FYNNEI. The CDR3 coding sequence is TGTGCCAGCAGTCGGGACAGACGAAATCAGCCCCAGCATTTT. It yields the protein CASSRDRRNQPQHF.

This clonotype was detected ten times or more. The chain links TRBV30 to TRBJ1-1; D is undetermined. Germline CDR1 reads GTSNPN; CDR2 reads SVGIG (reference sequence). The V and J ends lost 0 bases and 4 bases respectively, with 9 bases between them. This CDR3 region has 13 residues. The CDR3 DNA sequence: TGTGCCTGGAGTGTCGTGTCGGGCACTGAAGCTTTCTTT. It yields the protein CAWSVVSGTEAFF.

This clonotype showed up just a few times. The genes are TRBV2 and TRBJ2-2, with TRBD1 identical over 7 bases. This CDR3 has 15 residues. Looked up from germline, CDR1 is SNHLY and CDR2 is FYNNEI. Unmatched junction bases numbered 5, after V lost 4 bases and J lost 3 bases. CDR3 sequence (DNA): TGTGCCAGCAGTGTTACAGGGGTTCACACCGGGGAGCTGTTTTTT. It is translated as CASSVTGVHTGELFF. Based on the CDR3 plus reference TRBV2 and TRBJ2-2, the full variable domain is EPEVTQTPSHQVTQMGQEVILRCVPISNHLYFYWYRQILGQKVEFLVSFYNNEISEKSEIFDDQFSVERPDGSNFTLKIRSTKLEDSAMYFCASSVTGVHTGELFFGEGSRLTVL.

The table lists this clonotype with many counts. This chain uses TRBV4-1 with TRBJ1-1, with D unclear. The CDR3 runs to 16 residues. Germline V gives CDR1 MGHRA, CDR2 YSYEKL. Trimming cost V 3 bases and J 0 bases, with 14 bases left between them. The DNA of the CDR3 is TGCGCCAGCAGCCAGGCGCCGGGAAACATGAACACTGAAGCTTTCTTT. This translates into CASSQAPGNMNTEAFF.

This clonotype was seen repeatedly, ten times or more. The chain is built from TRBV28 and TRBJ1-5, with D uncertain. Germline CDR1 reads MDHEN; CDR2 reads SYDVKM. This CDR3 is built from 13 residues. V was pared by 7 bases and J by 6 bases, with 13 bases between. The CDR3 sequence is CASTRGQAQPQHF. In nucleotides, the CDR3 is TGTGCCAGCACAAGAGGCCAGGCTCAGCCCCAGCATTTT.

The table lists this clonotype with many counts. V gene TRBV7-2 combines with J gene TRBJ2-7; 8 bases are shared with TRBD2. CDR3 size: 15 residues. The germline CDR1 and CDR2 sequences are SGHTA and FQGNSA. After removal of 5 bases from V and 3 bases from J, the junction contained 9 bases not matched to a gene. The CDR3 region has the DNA TGTGCCAGCAGCCGTCCAGGTAGCGGGGTCTACGAGCAGTACTTC. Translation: CASSRPGSGVYEQYF.

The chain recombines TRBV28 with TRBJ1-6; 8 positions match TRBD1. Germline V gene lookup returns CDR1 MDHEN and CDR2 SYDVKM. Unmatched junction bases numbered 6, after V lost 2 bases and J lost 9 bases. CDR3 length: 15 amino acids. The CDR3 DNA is TGTGCCAGCAGTTTACTAGGACAGGGCGGTTCACCCCTCCACTTT. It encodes CASSLLGQGGSPLHF. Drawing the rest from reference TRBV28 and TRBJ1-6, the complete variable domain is DVKVTQSSRYLVKRTGEKVFLECVQDMDHENMFWYRQDPGLGLRLIYFSYDVKMKEKGDIPEGYSVSREKKERFSLILESASTNQTSMYLCASSLLGQGGSPLHFGNGTRLTVT.

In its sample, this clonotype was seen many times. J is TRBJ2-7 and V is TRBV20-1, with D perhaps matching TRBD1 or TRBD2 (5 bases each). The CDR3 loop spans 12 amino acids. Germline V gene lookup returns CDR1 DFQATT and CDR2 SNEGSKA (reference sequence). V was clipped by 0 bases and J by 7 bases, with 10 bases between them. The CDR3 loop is CSARDNGAEQYF. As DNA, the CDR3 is TGCAGTGCTAGAGATAACGGGGCTGAGCAGTACTTC.

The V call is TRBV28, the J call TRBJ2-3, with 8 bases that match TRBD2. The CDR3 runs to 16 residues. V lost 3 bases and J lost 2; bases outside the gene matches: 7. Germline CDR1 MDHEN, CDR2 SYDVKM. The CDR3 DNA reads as TGTGCCAGCAGTTTGGGCGTAGCGGGGAACACAGATACGCAGTATTTT. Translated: CASSLGVAGNTDTQYF.

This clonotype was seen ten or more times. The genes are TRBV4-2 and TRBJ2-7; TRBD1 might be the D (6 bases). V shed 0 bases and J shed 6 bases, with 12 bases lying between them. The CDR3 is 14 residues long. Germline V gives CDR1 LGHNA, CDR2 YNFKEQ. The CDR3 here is CASSQDKGRGEQYF. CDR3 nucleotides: TGTGCCAGCAGCCAAGATAAGGGCAGGGGCGAGCAGTACTTC.

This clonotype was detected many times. The CDR3 protein is CASSYDAKTQYF. The CDR3 bases are TGTGCCAGCAGTTACGACGCCAAGACCCAGTACTTC. The chain couples TRBV6-2 or TRBV6-3 to TRBJ2-5; D is unclear. The germline V gene has CDR1 MNHEY and CDR2 SVGEGT. V was trimmed by 2 bases and J by 6 bases, leaving 7 bases between them. The CDR3 runs to 12 residues.

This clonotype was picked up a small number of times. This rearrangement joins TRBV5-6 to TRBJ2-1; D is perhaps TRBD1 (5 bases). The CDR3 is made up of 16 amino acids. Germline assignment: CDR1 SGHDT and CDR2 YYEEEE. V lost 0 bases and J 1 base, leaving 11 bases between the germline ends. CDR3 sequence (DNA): TGTGCCAGCAGCTTGGTTTCGGCAGGGTCCTACAATGAGCAGTTCTTC. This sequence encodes CASSLVSAGSYNEQFF. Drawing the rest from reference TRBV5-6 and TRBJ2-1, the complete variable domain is DAGVTQSPTHLIKTRGQQVTLRCSPKSGHDTVSWYQQALGQGPQFIFQYYEEEERQRGNFPDRFSGHQFPNYSSELNVNALLLGDSALYLCASSLVSAGSYNEQFFGPGTRLTVL.

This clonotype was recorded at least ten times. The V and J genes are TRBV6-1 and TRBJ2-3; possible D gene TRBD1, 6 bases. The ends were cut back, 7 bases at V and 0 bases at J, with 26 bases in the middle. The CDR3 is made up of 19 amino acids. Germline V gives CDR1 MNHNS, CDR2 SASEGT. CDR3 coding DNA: TGTGCCAGCACCTCGAGCCGCAGGGGTAACGTGGCTAGCACAGATACGCAGTATTTT. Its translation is CASTSSRRGNVASTDTQYF.

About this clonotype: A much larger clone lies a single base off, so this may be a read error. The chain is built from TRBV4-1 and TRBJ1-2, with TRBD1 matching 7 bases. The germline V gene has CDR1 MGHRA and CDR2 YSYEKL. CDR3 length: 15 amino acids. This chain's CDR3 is CAGSQGQAPNYGYTF. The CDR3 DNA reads TGTGCCGGCAGCCAAGGACAGGCGCCGAACTATGGCTACACCTTC.

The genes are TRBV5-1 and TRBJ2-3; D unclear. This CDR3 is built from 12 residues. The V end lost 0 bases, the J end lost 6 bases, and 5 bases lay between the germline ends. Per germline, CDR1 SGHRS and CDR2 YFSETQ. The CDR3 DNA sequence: TGCGCCAGCAGCTTGGAGTTTGATACGCAGTATTTT. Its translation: CASSLEFDTQYF.

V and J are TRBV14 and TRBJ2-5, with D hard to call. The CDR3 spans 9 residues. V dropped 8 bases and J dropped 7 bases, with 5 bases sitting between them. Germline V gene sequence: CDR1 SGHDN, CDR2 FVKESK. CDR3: CASPRTQYF. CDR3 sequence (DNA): TGTGCCAGCCCCAGGACCCAGTACTTC.